This T cell receptor beta chain was captured by sequencing in a study of cytomegalovirus exposure and HLA in healthy donors. General observations from the study: The productive fraction for most TCR beta V segments was about 90% or about 30% in an earlier analysis. A later analysis found that most CMV-associated TCR beta chains appeared HLA-restricted. With later analysis, a missense DCLRE1C variant became linked to TCR beta V- and J-gene trimming.

As for this clone: The antigen is not known.

The PCR employed 60 Vbeta primers together with 13 Jbeta primers. The data were produced by immunoSEQ multiplex PCR, yet TCRdb's version contains in-frame clones alone and is incomplete. The profile shows 150,000 to 200,000 clones, 65% to 90% of them singletons. Germline V CDR1 and CDR2: SGHDT, YYEEEE. J was trimmed by 3 bases and V by 7 bases; bases with no gene match: 5. The CDR3 sequence is 14 residues long. The sequence came from a woman younger than 30 in good health and CMV-seronegative. The sequenced sample was PBMCs. The chain has TRBV5-6 and TRBJ2-1; 9 nucleotides align to TRBD2. The CDR3 DNA reads as TGTGCCAGCCAGGGACTAGCCAACTACAATGAGCAGTTCTTC. It translates to CASQGLANYNEQFF. Based on the CDR3 plus reference TRBV5-6 and TRBJ2-1, the full variable domain is DAGVTQSPTHLIKTRGQQVTLRCSPKSGHDTVSWYQQALGQGPQFIFQYYEEEERQRGNFPDRFSGHQFPNYSSELNVNALLLGDSALYLCASQGLANYNEQFFGPGTRLTVL.